One T cell receptor beta chain is described in this entry. Original handling: Scientists estimated how many nucleated cells there were by amplifying reference gene primers. Clones were read by immunoSEQ multiplex PCR, and TCRdb kept only the in-frame ones, dropping some. The V and J calls and clone size were taken over from that table, and D and trimming were inferred from the DNA. The sample includes fewer than 250,000 clones, about 80% of them seen just once. The data were taken from a study of blood T cell repertoires in COVID-19. The CDR3 is 14 residues long. Germline V gene data show CDR1 as LNHDA and CDR2 as SQIVND (reference sequence). V lost 6 bases and J 2 bases, leaving 13 bases between the germline ends.

Sequencing was performed on peripheral blood. The chain has TRBV19 and TRBJ1-2; D possibly corresponds to TRBD1 (6 bases). The receptor was derived from a woman of 80 years or more with acute or convalescent COVID-19. The CDR3 DNA reads as TGTGCCAGTAGCAAAACAGGGTCCAACTATGGCTACACCTTC. It specifies CASSKTGSNYGYTF.